This is a list of T cell receptor beta chains from one sample in a study of blood T cell repertoires in COVID-19. Using immunoSEQ multiplex PCR, the repertoire was profiled, and TCRdb retains in-frame clones only, with some absent. The sample yields a few hundred thousand clones, about 90% seen once. The sequencing sample was made of PBMCs or T cells enriched from blood (not recorded which). All receptors come from a woman aged 30 to 39 who had recovered from COVID-19. The CDR3 runs from the conserved cysteine through the conserved F or W. A D gene is named only where the DNA matches it firmly. The listing skips clone size in some rows; elsewhere it reads once, few, many or a size class.

>-|TRBJ2-7|TRBV10-3|TRBD2
CAISPSGGLLYEQYF
TGTGCCATCAGTCCTAGCGGGGGCCTACTCTACGAGCAGTACTTC
>-|TRBJ2-2|TRBV6-1|-
CASSEALQGRGELFF
TGTGCCAGCAGTGAAGCGCTTCAGGGTCGCGGGGAGCTGTTTTTT
>-|TRBJ2-7|TRBV27|TRBD1
CASSWGQGYEQYF
TGTGCCAGCAGTTGGGGACAGGGCTACGAGCAGTACTTC
>-|TRBJ1-1|TRBV5-1|-
CASSPGHLGNTEAFF
TGCGCCAGCAGTCCGGGACACTTAGGAAACACTGAAGCTTTCTTT
>-|TRBJ1-2|TRBV29-1|-
CSVDSLPGDGYTF
TGCAGCGTTGACTCTCTGCCAGGGGATGGCTACACCTTC
>-|TRBJ2-3|TRBV24-1|TRBD2
CATSDPGTSGTDTQYF
TGTGCCACCAGTGACCCTGGGACTAGCGGCACAGATACGCAGTATTTT
>-|TRBJ2-1|TRBV15|TRBD2
CATSRRTSSGGYNEQFF
TGTGCCACCAGCAGGCGCACCTCTAGCGGGGGGTACAATGAGCAGTTCTTC
>many|TRBJ2-7|TRBV9|TRBD1
CASSVAYRGGEQYF
TGTGCCAGCAGCGTAGCATACAGGGGTGGAGAGCAGTACTTC
>few|TRBJ1-1|TRBV12-3/TRBV12-4|-
CASSYQDIPFF
TGTGCCAGCAGTTATCAGGACATCCCTTTCTTT
>few|TRBJ2-7|TRBV28|-
CASSFSAGRPNSYEQYF
TGTGCCAGCAGTTTTTCAGCGGGCCGACCAAACTCCTACGAGCAGTACTTC
>-|TRBJ2-2|TRBV19|TRBD2
CASSIGSGGANTGELFF
TGTGCCAGTAGTATTGGTAGCGGGGGGGCCAACACCGGGGAGCTGTTTTTT
>-|TRBJ2-1|TRBV2|-
CASRAGFTEQFF
TGTGCCAGCAGAGCAGGGTTTACCGAGCAGTTCTTC
>once|TRBJ1-2|TRBV4-1|TRBD1
CASSRLAQGGLVGYTF
TGCGCCAGCAGCCGCCTAGCACAGGGGGGGTTAGTCGGCTACACCTTC
>-|TRBJ2-5|TRBV7-2|-
CASSLVEWREETQYF
TGTGCCAGCAGCTTAGTAGAGTGGAGGGAAGAGACCCAGTACTTC
>-|TRBJ2-7|TRBV5-1|-
CASSLTPSGSYSYEQYF
TGCGCCAGCAGCTTAACCCCTTCCGGGAGCTACTCCTACGAGCAGTACTTC
>-|TRBJ2-2|TRBV6-5|-
CASSYPKPGELFF
TGTGCCAGCAGTTACCCGAAGCCCGGGGAGCTGTTTTTT
>once|TRBJ1-2|TRBV14|TRBD1
CASSQTRGARYGYTF
TGTGCCAGCAGCCAAACCAGGGGGGCGAGATACGGCTACACCTTC
>-|TRBJ2-1|TRBV7-9|-
CASIPGGSGTYNEQFF
TGTGCCAGCATCCCAGGGGGTAGCGGGACATACAATGAGCAGTTCTTC
>-|TRBJ1-5|TRBV6-4|-
CASSGWGVGIAGANQPQHF
TGTGCCAGCAGTGGCTGGGGGGTGGGTATCGCGGGGGCCAATCAGCCCCAGCATTTT
>-|TRBJ1-2|TRBV9|-
CASSPQVGEYGYTF
TGTGCCAGCAGCCCCCAGGTAGGGGAATATGGCTACACCTTC
>-|TRBJ1-1|TRBV3-1/TRBV3-2|-
CASSPRGGGTEAFF
TGTGCCAGCAGCCCGCGAGGGGGGGGCACTGAAGCTTTCTTT
>-|TRBJ1-1|TRBV28|TRBD1
CASSKPGQGNTEAFF
TGTGCCAGCAGTAAACCGGGACAGGGGAACACTGAAGCTTTCTTT
>once|TRBJ1-1|TRBV6-5|-
CASSRRDESTEAFF
TGTGCCAGCAGTCGCAGGGATGAGTCCACTGAAGCTTTCTTT
>-|TRBJ1-1|TRBV30|-
CAWNRQGNTEAFF
TGTGCCTGGAACCGCCAGGGGAACACTGAAGCTTTCTTT
>-|TRBJ2-2|TRBV27|TRBD2
CASLREGPDRVTSGGRAGELFF
TGTGCCAGCCTCCGCGAGGGACCGGACAGGGTGACTAGCGGGGGAAGGGCCGGGGAGCTGTTTTTT
>-|TRBJ1-3|TRBV6-5|-
CASSSFQDSNTIYF
TGTGCCAGCAGTTCTTTCCAAGACTCAAACACCATATATTTT
>-|TRBJ2-7|TRBV7-2|TRBD2
CASSPGVTSGSTTYEQYF
TGTGCCAGCAGCCCTGGCGTGACTAGCGGGAGCACGACCTACGAGCAGTACTTC
>-|TRBJ2-1|TRBV4-1|-
CASSQEPGREFYNEQFF
TGCGCCAGCAGCCAAGAACCAGGCAGGGAATTTTACAATGAGCAGTTCTTC
>-|TRBJ1-2|TRBV2|-
CASRGELAGYTF
TGTGCCAGCAGGGGAGAGCTGGCTGGCTACACCTTC
>-|TRBJ1-1|TRBV12-5|-
CASGLGPRDTEAFF
TGTGCTAGTGGTTTGGGTCCGAGAGACACTGAAGCTTTCTTT
>-|TRBJ2-3|TRBV5-1|-
CASKRQGTDTQYF
TGCGCCAGCAAGAGACAGGGCACAGATACGCAGTATTTT
>-|TRBJ2-3|TRBV19|TRBD1
CASSIQGATDTQYF
TGTGCCAGTAGTATCCAGGGGGCAACAGATACGCAGTATTTT
>-|TRBJ2-1|TRBV7-2|-
CASSLDRGSYNEQFF
TGTGCCAGCAGCTTAGACCGGGGGTCCTACAATGAGCAGTTCTTC
>-|TRBJ2-7|TRBV2|-
CASSEDREPLYEQYF
TGTGCCAGCAGTGAAGACAGGGAACCGCTCTACGAGCAGTACTTC
>-|TRBJ1-1|TRBV12-3/TRBV12-4|-
CASSTTGTEAFF
TGTGCCAGCAGTACGACAGGCACTGAAGCTTTCTTT
>-|TRBJ2-3|TRBV27|TRBD2
CASTGGGDTQYF
TGTGCCAGCACGGGGGGAGGAGATACGCAGTATTTT
>-|TRBJ2-7|TRBV27|-
CASSPHDSSTEQYF
TGTGCCAGCAGTCCCCACGACAGTAGTACTGAGCAGTACTTC
>-|TRBJ2-1|TRBV5-1|TRBD2
CASSFASSGTSVSYNEQFF
TGCGCCAGCAGCTTCGCCTCTTCCGGGACTAGCGTCTCCTACAATGAGCAGTTCTTC
>-|TRBJ2-1|TRBV7-2|-
CASSTDRGPGQKQFF
TGTGCCAGCAGCACCGATAGGGGACCCGGACAGAAGCAGTTCTTC
>few|TRBJ1-4|TRBV5-6|-
CASSLVLNEKLFF
TGTGCCAGCAGCTTGGTTCTTAATGAAAAACTGTTTTTT
>-|TRBJ2-7|TRBV28|TRBD2
CASSSPGLAGRQYF
TGTGCCAGCAGTTCCCCGGGACTAGCGGGAAGGCAGTACTTC
>-|TRBJ2-1|TRBV5-5|TRBD2
CASSTLTSGGYNEQFF
TGTGCCAGCAGCACCCTGACTAGCGGGGGATACAATGAGCAGTTCTTC
>-|TRBJ1-2|TRBV12-3/TRBV12-4|-
CASRISGKNGYTF
TGTGCCAGCAGGATATCAGGGAAAAATGGCTACACCTTC
>-|TRBJ1-1|TRBV28|-
CASSLAQNTEAFF
TGTGCCAGCAGTTTGGCCCAGAACACTGAAGCTTTCTTT
>-|TRBJ2-7|TRBV9|TRBD1
CASSPGQDTRYEQYF
TGTGCCAGCAGCCCGGGACAGGACACACGCTACGAGCAGTACTTC
>-|TRBJ2-1|TRBV6-2/TRBV6-3|-
CASSHDDWNNEQFF
TGTGCCAGCAGTCACGATGACTGGAACAATGAGCAGTTCTTC
>once|TRBJ1-1|TRBV7-2|-
CASSLRVTGLGNTEAFF
TGTGCCAGCAGCTTACGAGTGACGGGGTTGGGGAACACTGAAGCTTTCTTT
>few|TRBJ1-5|TRBV4-2|-
CASSQDAGGISNQPQHF
TGTGCCAGCAGCCAAGATGCCGGGGGTATTAGCAATCAGCCCCAGCATTTT
>-|TRBJ2-1|TRBV5-4|TRBD2
CASSTELAGGYNEQFF
TGTGCCAGCAGCACGGAACTAGCGGGAGGTTACAATGAGCAGTTCTTC
>-|TRBJ1-2|TRBV28|-
CASSLWTGANYGYTF
TGTGCCAGCAGTTTATGGACCGGAGCAAACTATGGCTACACCTTC
>-|TRBJ1-3|TRBV7-2|TRBD1
CASSSRTGGTGNTIYF
TGTGCCAGCAGCTCTAGGACAGGGGGCACTGGAAACACCATATATTTT
>-|TRBJ2-3|TRBV9|-
CASSKVEGGTDTQYF
TGTGCCAGCAGTAAAGTAGAAGGAGGCACAGATACGCAGTATTTT
>-|TRBJ2-7|TRBV5-1|TRBD1
CASSLPDREMVYEQYF
TGCGCCAGCAGCCTACCGGACAGGGAGATGGTCTACGAGCAGTACTTC
>once|TRBJ1-2|TRBV1|-
CTSSQDRGGYTF
TGCACCAGCAGCCAGGACAGGGGAGGCTACACCTTC
>-|TRBJ1-2|TRBV19|TRBD1
CASKSGQGKIYGYTF
TGTGCCAGCAAATCGGGACAGGGTAAGATCTATGGCTACACCTTC